This T cell receptor (beta chain) was identified during a study of shared clonotypes between healthy human individuals (dated by TCRdb to 2019 to 2021). The study in broad terms: The cohort included three men and a couple of women between 18 and 49 years of age. Per donor, three plates each were used for CD4 naive and CD4 memory, two for CD8 naive, and one for CD8 memory. The study deeply sequenced blood TCR repertoires of about five healthy adults to estimate repertoire size and the extent of clonotype sharing between individuals. Different laboratories and diverse techniques were used to prepare libraries and sequence TCR repertoires, to increase sequencing depth and limit assay-specific biases. Per donor, leukapheresis produced somewhere between about 0.85 and 8.9 billion PBMCs. Broad study findings and their caveats: When several donors were compared, the shared fraction of clonotypes was 5% to 6.5% for naive CD4, around 3.5% for naive CD8, about 2.5% for memory CD4, and 0.4% for memory CD8. Higher generation probabilities were observed for clonotypes shared by all four sorted-subset donors than for non-shared clonotypes. Based on pairwise subsampling, the degree of clonotype sharing among donors was expected to be affected by sequencing depth. Only blood was sampled, and tissue TCR repertoires likely differ from those in blood. Because the study included a small number of donors, the genetic and exposure-history diversity represented was limited. Larger estimated clonotype richness was generally found for naive subsets than for memory subsets. Rarefaction of sorted-subset datasets indicated incomplete sequencing despite the large sequencing depth.

Counted from cysteine to phenylalanine, this CDR3 has 14 amino acids. Only the CDR3 DNA is retained, 42 bases long and in frame from the first base. The germline V gene sets CDR1 to SGHTA and CDR2 to FQGNSA. Here V drops 5 bases and J drops 3 bases, and the junction holds 4 bases not matched to any gene. In regard to this clone: Its antigen remains unidentified. No base quality information exists; no much larger clone differs at one position.

The donors were healthy, HIV-negative adults who had no recently reported acute infections or vaccinations. All donors were Caucasian adults living in Nashville, Tennessee, USA. The CD8 memory samples were a combination of magnetically selected CD45RO+ cells and CCR7-negative CD45RA+ effector memory (TemRA) cells. Blood was obtained by leukapheresis, after which PBMCs were separated by Ficoll-Histopaque density gradient centrifugation and cryopreserved in liquid nitrogen vapor phase. Analytical flow cytometry was used to check the purity and quantity of every magnetically sorted T cell population. Genomic DNA was isolated from each sorted fraction and quantified by UV absorbance on a Nanodrop 2000c. TCR CDR3 regions were amplified from genomic DNA by multiplex PCR using the deep immunoSEQ assay. Extracted genomic DNA from each cell subset was spread evenly across all wells of several immunoSEQ 96-well plates, with each plate serving as a replicate. Each replicate PCR for sorted subsets received about 210 ng genomic DNA, equal to about 30,000 T cell genomes. The purified libraries were quantified using a Qubit 3.0 fluorometer, sized with a Bioanalyzer 2100, and then quantified again using the KAPA Library Quantification kit. Every immunoSEQ 96-well plate was sequenced on a separate single-read 150-cycle Illumina NextSeq 550 flow cell. The original methods were these. The immunoSEQ output contained only junctional sequences without quality scores, so filtering could not match that applied to full-length reads. To assign V/J genes and CDR3, sequences were annotated against IMGT germline references using PyIR, a Python wrapper for IgBLAST v1.9. Reads with weak V/J assignments (E-value above 1e-6), missing CDR3, stop codons, out-of-frame junctions, or ambiguous translated residues were removed. A V3J clonotype was defined by an identical inferred V gene, J gene, and CDR3 amino acid sequence. Percentage overlap between repertoires was computed as shared unique clonotypes divided by the size of the smaller repertoire. Richness of each repertoire was evaluated using RTK rarefaction, the Chao1 estimator, and Recon v2.1 estimates of unobserved clonotypes. Generation probabilities were computed with OLGA for all TCRbeta clonotypes obtained by the gDNA method from a few donors. This is the immuneACCESS table as TCRdb keeps it, with only in-frame sequences that have V and J called. A part of the clones is gone; compared with another copy, unresolved V genes explain less than half, and the rest is unexplained. That table is the source of V, J and clone size, and D and trimming were worked out from the DNA. A total of approximately 100,000 clones appear in this sample, over 65% of them only once. The ten largest clones take up roughly 24% of the sample.

Sequencing was carried out using memory CD8+ T cells sorted from blood. The intended sense of this specimen's cell subset or site label: CD45RO+ cells pooled with CCR7-negative TemRA cells. Rearrangement joined TRBV7-2 to TRBJ2-7, with 10 bases matching TRBD1. The clonotype was recovered from a woman aged 25 to 39 in good health. The CDR3 in this case is CASSRGTGVYEQYF. The nucleotide sequence reads TGTGCCAGCAGCCGGGGGACAGGGGTCTACGAGCAGTACTTC.